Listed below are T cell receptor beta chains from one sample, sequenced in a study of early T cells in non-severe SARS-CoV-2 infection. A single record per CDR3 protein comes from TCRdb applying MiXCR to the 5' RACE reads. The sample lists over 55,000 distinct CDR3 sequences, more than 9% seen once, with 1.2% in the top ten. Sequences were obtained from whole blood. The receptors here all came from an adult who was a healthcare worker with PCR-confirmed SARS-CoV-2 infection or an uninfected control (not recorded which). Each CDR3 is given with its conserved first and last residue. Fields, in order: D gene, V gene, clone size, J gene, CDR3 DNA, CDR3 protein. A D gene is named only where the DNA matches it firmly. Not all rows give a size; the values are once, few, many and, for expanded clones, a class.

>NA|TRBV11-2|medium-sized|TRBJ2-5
TGTGCCAGCAGCGGAGGGGTAGGGAGTCAAGAGACCCAGTACTTC
CASSGGVGSQETQYF
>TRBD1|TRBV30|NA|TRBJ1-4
TGTGCCTGGAGTGTGCTGGCAGGGGGTCATGAAAAACTGTTTTTT
CAWSVLAGGHEKLFF
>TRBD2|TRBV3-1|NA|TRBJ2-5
TGTGCCAGCAGCCAAGATGCGGGGGGGTCAGGAGAGACCCAGTACTTC
CASSQDAGGSGETQYF
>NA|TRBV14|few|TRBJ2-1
TGTGCCAGCAGCCCCTTGACTTCCCAAAGCTCCTACAATGAGCAGTTCTTC
CASSPLTSQSSYNEQFF
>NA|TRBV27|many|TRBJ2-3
TGTGCCATCGACGGGACTCTAGGGCCCACAGATACGCAGTATTTT
CAIDGTLGPTDTQYF
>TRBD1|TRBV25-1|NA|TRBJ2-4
TGTGCCAGCAGTGAAATCGGCAGGGGGAACATTCAGTACTTC
CASSEIGRGNIQYF
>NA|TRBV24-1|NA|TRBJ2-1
TGTGCCACCAGTGATTTGGCCACCAATGAGCAGTTCTTC
CATSDLATNEQFF
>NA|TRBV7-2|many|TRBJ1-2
TGTGCCAGCAGCTTAGTTGATTTAGGGACATATGGCTACACCTTC
CASSLVDLGTYGYTF
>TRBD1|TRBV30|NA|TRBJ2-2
TGTGCCTTGCCCCAGGGGGACAGGACAGATTTCACCGGGGAGCTGTTTTTT
CALPQGDRTDFTGELFF
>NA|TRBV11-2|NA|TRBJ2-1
TGTGCCAGCAGCGTCTGGCCGGGGAATGAGCAGTTCTTC
CASSVWPGNEQFF
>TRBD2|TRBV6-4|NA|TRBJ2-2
TGTGCCAGCAGTGAGACTAGCAACACCGGGGAGCTGTTTTTT
CASSETSNTGELFF
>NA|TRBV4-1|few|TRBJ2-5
TGCGCCAGCAGCCAACCGTATGGAGAGACCCAGTACTTC
CASSQPYGETQYF
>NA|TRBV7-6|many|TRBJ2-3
TGTGCCAGCAGCTTGGGGTCTCAGCTTACGCAGTATTTT
CASSLGSQLTQYF
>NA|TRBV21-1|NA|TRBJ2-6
TGTGCCAGCAGCAAAAGACTCATCCGGGCTGGGGCCAACGTCCTGACTTTC
CASSKRLIRAGANVLTF
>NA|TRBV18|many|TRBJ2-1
TGTGCCAGCTCACCTCAAGTGTGGTGTTGTCGATTCAATGAGCAGTTCTTC
CASSPQVWCCRFNEQFF
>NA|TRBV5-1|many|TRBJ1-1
TGCGCCAGCAGTCGTACTACGGGTGCCACTGAAGCTTTCTTT
CASSRTTGATEAFF
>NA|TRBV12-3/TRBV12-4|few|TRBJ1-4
TGTGCCAGCAGCCGACAGTCCGAAAAACTGTTTTTT
CASSRQSEKLFF
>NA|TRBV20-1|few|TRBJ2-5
TGCAGTGCTAGACGGATAGTGGCAGAGACCCAGTACTTC
CSARRIVAETQYF
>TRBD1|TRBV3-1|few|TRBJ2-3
TGTGCCAGCAGCACCAGGGGGACGCCACACACAGATACGCAGTATTTT
CASSTRGTPHTDTQYF
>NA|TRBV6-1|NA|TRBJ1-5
TGTGCCAGCACCCAGGGAAGCCATCAGCCCCAGCATTTT
CASTQGSHQPQHF
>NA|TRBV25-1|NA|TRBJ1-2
TGTGCCAGCAGTGATGGGAGGTATCAAGGCTACACCTTC
CASSDGRYQGYTF
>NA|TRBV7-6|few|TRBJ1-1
TGTGCCAGCAGCCCGCCGCGGGCGAACACTGAAGCTTTCTTT
CASSPPRANTEAFF
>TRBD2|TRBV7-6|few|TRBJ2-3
TGTGCCAGCAGGGACGTACGGGGACTAGCGGGGGGAACTGATACGCAGTATTTT
CASRDVRGLAGGTDTQYF
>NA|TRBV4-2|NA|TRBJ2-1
TGTGCCAGCAGCCAAGGGGTAAGGGACACAAACAATGAGCAGTTCTTC
CASSQGVRDTNNEQFF
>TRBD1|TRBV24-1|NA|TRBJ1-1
TGTGCCACCAGCGGGACAGGGGGCTTCACTGAAGCTTTCTTT
CATSGTGGFTEAFF
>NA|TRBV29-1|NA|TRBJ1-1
TGCAGCGTTGAAGGCAGGTCCAAGATTGAAGCTTTCTTT
CSVEGRSKIEAFF
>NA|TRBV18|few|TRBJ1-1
TGTGCCAGCTCACCACCCAAGAACACTGAAGCTTTCTTT
CASSPPKNTEAFF
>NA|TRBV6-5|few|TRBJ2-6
TGTGCCAGCAGTTCCTCGGCGGCTTTGGGGGCCAACGTCCTGACTTTC
CASSSSAALGANVLTF
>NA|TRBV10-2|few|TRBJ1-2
TGCGCCAGCAGTGTTTCATTTAGTCGGGGCTACACCTTC
CASSVSFSRGYTF
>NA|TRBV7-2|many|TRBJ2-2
TGTGCCAGCAGCTTCCTTCTGGCAGGGCGAAGCGGGGAGCTGTTTTTT
CASSFLLAGRSGELFF
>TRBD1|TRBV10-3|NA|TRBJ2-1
TGTGCCATCAGTGGTGCCGGGACAGCCAACAATGAGCAGTTCTTC
CAISGAGTANNEQFF
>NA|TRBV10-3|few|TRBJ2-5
TGTGCCATCAGTGACACCATAGAGACCCAGTACTTC
CAISDTIETQYF
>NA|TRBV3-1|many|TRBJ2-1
TGTGCCAGCAGCCGCAAGGGCGTTCAATTCAATGAGCAGTTCTTC
CASSRKGVQFNEQFF
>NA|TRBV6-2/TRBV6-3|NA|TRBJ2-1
TGTGCCAGCAAATGGGACTCCTCCTACAATGAGCAGTTCTTC
CASKWDSSYNEQFF
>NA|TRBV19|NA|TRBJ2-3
TGTGCCAGTAGTATCGGAGGAGGGGCGAGAGATACGCAGTATTTT
CASSIGGGARDTQYF
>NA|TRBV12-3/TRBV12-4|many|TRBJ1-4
TGTGCCACGACGCGTATGGTGACTAATGAAAAACTGTTTTTT
CATTRMVTNEKLFF
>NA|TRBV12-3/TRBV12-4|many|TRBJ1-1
TGTGCCAGCAGTTTAGATACAGTGAACACTGAAGCTTTCTTT
CASSLDTVNTEAFF
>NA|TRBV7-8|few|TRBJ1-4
TGTGCCAGCAGCTTAGTGATAGAAGGAGCAACTAATGAAAAACTGTTTTTT
CASSLVIEGATNEKLFF
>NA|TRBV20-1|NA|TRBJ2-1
TGCAGTGCTAGAGATTTAGGGTCCAATGAGCAGTTCTTC
CSARDLGSNEQFF
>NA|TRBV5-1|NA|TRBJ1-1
TGCGCCAGCGGGTCCCAGGGTGAAGCTTTCTTT
CASGSQGEAFF
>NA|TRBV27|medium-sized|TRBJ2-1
TGTGCCAGCAGTTGGGGAACCTACAATGAGCAGTTCTTC
CASSWGTYNEQFF
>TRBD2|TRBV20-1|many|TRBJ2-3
TGCAGTGCTAGAGATCCTAGCGGGGAAAGCACAGATACGCAGTATTTT
CSARDPSGESTDTQYF
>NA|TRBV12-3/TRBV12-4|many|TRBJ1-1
TGTGCCAGCAGGCCAGAGGGAGCCCTGAACACTGAAGCTTTCTTT
CASRPEGALNTEAFF